This is a list of T cell receptor beta chains from one sample in a study of blood T cells in healthy people across ages. TCRdb used MiXCR to reprocess the 5' RACE reads, holding one entry per CDR3 protein. Here the sample spans about 800,000 distinct CDR3 sequences, 55% to 75% being singletons. Source material: blood. Receptors originate from a man aged 25 to 40 in good health. CDR3s include the opening cysteine and the closing phenylalanine or tryptophan. A D gene is named only where the DNA matches it firmly.

V	J	D	CDR3
TRBV7-2	TRBJ2-7	-	CASSPGTEQVYPEQYF
TRBV6-1	TRBJ2-6	-	CASSGRLTNSGANVPTF
TRBV29-1	TRBJ2-7	TRBD2	CSVEETAGGPDEQYF
TRBV11-2	TRBJ2-3	TRBD2	CASSPGGGLSTDTQYF
TRBV29-1	TRBJ2-7	-	CSVEDSPYEQYF
TRBV7-2	TRBJ1-2	-	CASSVPTLPSYGYTF
TRBV6-2/TRBV6-3	TRBJ1-2	-	CASRDPGQVPERYGYTF
TRBV20-1	TRBJ2-7	TRBD2	CSASGSGGTLGYEQYF
TRBV12-3/TRBV12-4	TRBJ2-7	TRBD1	CASSGTASSYEQYF
TRBV6-5	TRBJ2-7	TRBD2	CASSPPSGTPHEQYF
TRBV27	TRBJ1-6	-	CASSPRGENRTPLHF
TRBV3-1	TRBJ1-2	-	CASSPLAGGGYTF
TRBV10-3	TRBJ2-7	TRBD2	CAIKVAGDGEQYF
TRBV28	TRBJ2-5	TRBD2	CASSSMGLAGGYKQYF
TRBV9	TRBJ2-2	-	CASSVDEGSGELFF
TRBV24-1	TRBJ1-3	-	CATSDARAGNTIYF
TRBV21-1	TRBJ2-5	-	CASSTRTGGLEQYF
TRBV29-1	TRBJ1-1	-	CSVGFQREAFF
TRBV5-1	TRBJ2-3	-	CASSFSEGTQYF
TRBV6-5	TRBJ2-3	TRBD1	CASSYSGRGPIRADTQYF
TRBV10-3	TRBJ1-3	-	CAISEQGNTIYF
TRBV11-2	TRBJ2-1	TRBD2	CASSFGRSGLNNEQFF
TRBV7-2	-	-	CASSLPLSEQYF
TRBV5-1	TRBJ2-7	-	CASSLGQEINEQYF
TRBV5-1	TRBJ2-3	TRBD2	CASTKGTSGTDTQYF
TRBV12-3/TRBV12-4	TRBJ2-7	TRBD2	CASAYGAGGRNKYF
TRBV6-2/TRBV6-3	TRBJ1-1	-	CASSYRRDRVNTEAFF
TRBV20-1	TRBJ2-7	-	CSARDPGRGRAPYEQYF
TRBV5-1	TRBJ2-4	-	CASSLIGTNMAKNIQYF
TRBV29-1	TRBJ2-7	TRBD1	CSVGGQGSYEQYF
TRBV5-5	TRBJ1-5	TRBD1	CASRLGQGGQPQHF